This record looks at one T cell receptor beta chain sequence and its context. Authors' processing steps: Reference gene primer amplification gave estimated nucleated cell counts. Assay used: immunoSEQ multiplex PCR; TCRdb lists only in-frame clones, some missing. V, J and clone size reflect that table, while D and trimming were determined from the DNA. The table records roughly 160,000 clones, around 85% of them present only once. The data originate from a study of blood T cell repertoires in COVID-19. Across the whole study: The cDNA or gDNA used as material had been derived from T cells, B-cell-depleted T cells, or PBMCs.

This CDR3 has 15 amino acids. V was pared by 5 bases and J by 4 bases, with 4 bases of the junction left unmatched. The V gene's germline CDR1 is MNHEY and CDR2 SVGAGI. The receptor was isolated from a woman in her thirties or forties with acute COVID-19. This rearrangement joins TRBV6-5 to TRBJ2-1; 11 positions agree with TRBD2. Specimen: PBMCs or T cells enriched from blood (not recorded which). Here the CDR3 reads CASSLAGGTYNEQFF. In nucleotides, the CDR3 is TGTGCCAGCAGTCTAGCGGGAGGAACATACAATGAGCAGTTCTTC.